Presented here are 31 T cell receptor beta chains from one specimen sequenced in a study of shared clonotypes between healthy human individuals (dated by TCRdb to the early 2020s). Libraries were made using the immunoSEQ multiplex PCR assay. The table comes from immuneACCESS by way of TCRdb, which keeps in-frame sequences with V and J called. Part of the clones is missing from these tables; in studies checked, under half for an unresolved V gene and the rest for unknown reasons. The sample contains millions of clones, 85% to 95% of them found a single time. Roughly 0.13% of the sample rests with the top ten. The sequencing input was naive CD4+ T cells sorted from blood. This specimen's cell subset or site label, interpreted: CD45RA+ positively selected. All receptors come from a man aged 18-30 years in good health.

The CDR3 here is CASSDRDNGYTF. CDR3 bases: TGTGCCAGTAGCGACCGAGATAATGGCTACACCTTC. The V and J genes are TRBV19 and TRBJ1-2; D is unclear. The CDR3 contains 12 residues. Germline assignment: CDR1 LNHDA and CDR2 SQIVND (reference sequence). Trimming pared 6 bases from V and 6 bases from J, leaving 11 bases between.

The chain employs TRBV30 and TRBJ1-2, with D maybe TRBD1 (5 bases). The length of the CDR3 is 12 residues. The germline V and J ends were trimmed by 5 bases and 4 bases, with 11 bases remaining between them. Germline V gives CDR1 GTSNPN, CDR2 SVGIG (reference sequence). The CDR3 DNA follows: TGTGCCTGGGGCAGGGTGGGCTATGGCTACACCTTC. Protein: CAWGRVGYGYTF.

This chain connects TRBV5-1 to TRBJ1-6; D is uncertain. Trimming pared 2 bases from V and 5 bases from J, leaving 11 bases between. The length of the CDR3 is 15 residues. The germline V gene has CDR1 SGHRS and CDR2 YFSETQ. The CDR3 region has the DNA TGCGCCAGCAGCTTCTCTTGGACCCATAATTCACCCCTCCACTTT. Translated, it gives CASSFSWTHNSPLHF. The entire variable domain, with the rest obtained from reference TRBV5-1 and TRBJ1-6, is as follows: KAGVTQTPRYLIKTRGQQVTLSCSPISGHRSVSWYQQTPGQGLQFLFEYFSETQRNKGNFPGRFSGRQFSNSRSEMNVSTLELGDSALYLCASSFSWTHNSPLHFGNGTRLTVT.

About this clone: A much larger clone is a single base away; this may be a read error. V usage is TRBV2 and J usage is TRBJ2-7; tentatively, D is TRBD1 (6 bases). The CDR3 has 14 amino acids. V was pared by 6 bases and J by 0 bases, with 12 bases between. Per germline, CDR1 SNHLY and CDR2 FYNNEI. CDR3 sequence reads: CASRATGLSYEQYF. The DNA for the CDR3 is TGTGCCAGCAGGGCGACAGGCCTCTCCTACGAGCAGTACTTC.

The chain uses TRBV14 and TRBJ2-7, with TRBD2 identical over 11 bases. Looked up from germline, CDR1 is SGHDN and CDR2 is FVKESK. The CDR3 loop spans 15 amino acids. V shed 4 bases, J shed 2 bases, and the junction held 4 bases outside the gene matches. The CDR3 nucleotides are TGTGCCAGCAGCCGCCTAGCGGGGGGTACCTACGAGCAGTACTTC. This gives the protein CASSRLAGGTYEQYF.

V and J are TRBV7-2 and TRBJ2-2; TRBD2 is a possible D gene (6 bases). Germline loops: CDR1 SGHTA, CDR2 FQGNSA. Trimming left V 2 bases short and J 5 bases short, with 12 bases between. The CDR3 has 15 amino acids. CDR3 protein: CASSLPWAGTGELFF. CDR3 DNA: TGTGCCAGCAGCTTACCGTGGGCGGGAACCGGGGAGCTGTTTTTT.

The chain links TRBV30 to TRBJ1-6; TRBD1 matches 12 bases. This CDR3 contains 13 residues. V was clipped by 8 bases and J by 8 bases; unmatched bases: 4. The germline gives CDR1 GTSNPN, CDR2 SVGIG (reference sequence). The CDR3 nucleotides read TGTGCCGGGGACAGGGGGCCCGATTCACCCCTCCACTTT. Its protein is CAGDRGPDSPLHF.

V and J are TRBV19 and TRBJ2-1; TRBD2 matches at 9 bases. J lost 4 bases, V lost 8 bases, and 9 bases had no gene match. This CDR3 is 15 amino acids long. CDR1 and CDR2 from the germline V gene are LNHDA and SQIVND (reference sequence). The CDR3 DNA is TGTGCCAGTCGTCCCGCGACTAGCGGTTACAATGAGCAGTTCTTC. It specifies CASRPATSGYNEQFF.

The V and J genes are TRBV27 and TRBJ2-2; TRBD1 matches at 8 bases. This CDR3 is 17 amino acids long. The germline V gene encodes CDR1 MNHEY and CDR2 SMNVEV (reference sequence). The ends lost 4 bases at V and 6 bases at J; junction bases unmatched: 13. The CDR3 is CASSSPPTQGAAGELFF. The CDR3 nucleotides read TGTGCCAGCAGTTCCCCCCCGACTCAGGGGGCTGCCGGGGAGCTGTTTTTT.

Turning to this clone: Other DNA sequences in the same sample also yield this CDR3. This chain uses TRBV7-2 with TRBJ2-7, with 7 bases fitting TRBD1. The V and J ends lost 0 bases and 2 bases, in that order; junction bases with no gene match: 4. The CDR3 spans 15 residues. The germline CDR1 and CDR2 sequences are SGHTA and FQGNSA. CDR3 region: CASSLAGTEAYEQYF. CDR3 DNA sequence: TGTGCCAGCAGCTTAGCGGGGACAGAAGCCTACGAGCAGTACTTC.

This clone was observed once. This chain joins TRBV4-1 and TRBJ1-2; D is uncertain. Looked up from germline, CDR1 is MGHRA and CDR2 is YSYEKL. The CDR3 spans 13 residues. Trimming left V 6 bases short and J 4 bases short, with 12 bases between. The CDR3 region is CASSEYSGYGYTF. The CDR3 nucleotides are TGCGCCAGCAGTGAATATTCAGGCTATGGCTACACCTTC.

The V call is TRBV19, the J call TRBJ1-5; D ambiguous. V lost 4 bases to trimming and J lost 3 bases, with 13 bases between them. This CDR3 has 15 residues. Germline-derived CDR1 and CDR2 are LNHDA and SQIVND (reference sequence). This CDR3 reads CASSRRSRDNQPQHF. The CDR3 region has the DNA TGTGCCAGTAGTAGGAGGTCGAGGGACAATCAGCCCCAGCATTTT.

In its sample, this clone was seen once. This chain connects TRBV19 to TRBJ2-7, with 7 bases fitting TRBD2. From germline, CDR1 is LNHDA and CDR2 SQIVND (reference sequence). The CDR3 totals 17 residues. V lost 4 bases to trimming and J lost 3 bases; unmatched junction nucleotides: 15. The CDR3 nucleotides read TGTGCCAGTAGTACCCGACTAGCCCCCTACCACCACTACGAGCAGTACTTC. It encodes CASSTRLAPYHHYEQYF.

The gene calls are TRBV6-1 and TRBJ2-6, with D unresolved. V was shortened by 2 bases and J by 0 bases, with 11 bases between the two germline ends. This CDR3 spans 17 amino acids. Germline assignment: CDR1 MNHNS and CDR2 SASEGT. DNA for the CDR3: TGTGCCAGCAGTGAATTGCACAGACTCTCTGGGGCCAACGTCCTGACTTTC. Protein product: CASSELHRLSGANVLTF.

This chain uses TRBV7-9 with TRBJ2-5; tentative D call: TRBD2 (5 bases). This CDR3 has 15 residues. Germline V gene data show CDR1 as SEHNR and CDR2 as FQNEAQ (reference sequence). Trimming cost V 0 bases and J 1 base, with 9 bases left between them. The CDR3 DNA reads as TGTGCCAGCAGCTTAGCGCAAACTAGCCAAGAGACCCAGTACTTC. This codes for CASSLAQTSQETQYF.

CDR3: CAWSRQGGPNYGYTF. The CDR3 coding sequence is TGTGCCTGGAGTCGACAGGGGGGACCTAACTATGGCTACACCTTC. The chain has TRBV30 and TRBJ1-2; 9 bases match TRBD1. The CDR3 loop spans 15 amino acids. J was trimmed by 0 bases and V by 2 bases; bases with no gene match: 4. Germline-derived CDR1 and CDR2 are GTSNPN and SVGIG (reference sequence).

This clone occurred a few times. J is TRBJ1-4 and V is TRBV5-4, with 7 bases aligning to TRBD1. The junction had 5 bases not matched to a gene; V was cut back by 4 bases and J by 5 bases. CDR3 size: 14 residues. The germline CDR1 and CDR2 sequences are SGHNT and YYREEE (reference sequence). The CDR3 coding sequence is TGTGCCAGCAGCAGGGACAGCGGCAATGAAAAACTGTTTTTT. It translates to CASSRDSGNEKLFF.

The rearrangement joins TRBV5-4 to TRBJ2-1, with D unclear. CDR1 and CDR2 from the germline V gene are SGHNT and YYREEE (reference sequence). There are 13 residues in the CDR3. V shed 1 base and J shed 5 bases, with 7 bases lying between them. CDR3 residues: CASSLSANNEQFF. The CDR3 nucleotides read TGTGCCAGCAGCTTGTCCGCCAACAATGAGCAGTTCTTC.

The chain joins TRBV2 to TRBJ2-2; 11 nucleotides align to TRBD1. Losses at the gene ends were 5 bases for V and 7 bases for J; bases not matched to a gene: 6. CDR1 SNHLY and CDR2 FYNNEI come from the germline V gene. The CDR3 contains 15 residues. CDR3 in amino acids: CASSMGQGGSGELFF. The CDR3 nucleotides read TGTGCCAGCAGTATGGGACAGGGGGGAAGCGGGGAGCTGTTTTTT.

V and J are TRBV19 and TRBJ1-2, with 7 bases fitting TRBD1. The CDR3 is made up of 13 amino acids. The V gene end was trimmed by 6 bases and the J gene end by 5 bases; junction bases not matched to a gene: 6. The germline V gene has CDR1 LNHDA and CDR2 SQIVND (reference sequence). The CDR3 nucleotides are TGTGCCAGTAGGCAAACAGGGGCTTATGGCTACACCTTC. As protein: CASRQTGAYGYTF.

CDR3 bases: TGTGCCAGCAGCGTAGGGTCGTGGGTTGAAGAGACCCAGTACTTC. Encoded protein: CASSVGSWVEETQYF. The chain has TRBV9 and TRBJ2-5; unclear D gene. Germline V CDR1 and CDR2: SGDLS, YYNGEE. The CDR3 runs to 15 residues. Between the trimmed V and J ends, which lost 0 bases and 3 bases, there was a span of 12 bases.

The genes are TRBV5-1 and TRBJ2-5; 7 nucleotides match TRBD1. The germline gives CDR1 SGHRS, CDR2 YFSETQ. The J segment lost 0 bases and the V segment lost 4 bases, leaving 9 bases of the junction unmatched. This CDR3 contains 16 residues. CDR3 nucleotides: TGCGCCAGCAGCCGGGGAGACAGGGAGTACCAAGAGACCCAGTACTTC. Translated: CASSRGDREYQETQYF. The variable domain in full, completed from reference TRBV5-1 and TRBJ2-5, reads KAGVTQTPRYLIKTRGQQVTLSCSPISGHRSVSWYQQTPGQGLQFLFEYFSETQRNKGNFPGRFSGRQFSNSRSEMNVSTLELGDSALYLCASSRGDREYQETQYFGPGTRLLVL.

The V call is TRBV11-2, the J call TRBJ2-7; possible D gene TRBD2, 5 bases. The CDR3 is 15 amino acids. The germline V and J ends were trimmed by 5 bases and 1 base, with 15 bases remaining between them. The germline gives CDR1 SGHAT, CDR2 FQNNGV. The CDR3 DNA is TGTGCCAGCAGCCGGCCGGGGTTTGGATCCTACGAGCAGTACTTC. Protein product: CASSRPGFGSYEQYF.

Only one count was recorded for this clone. This rearrangement joins TRBV9 to TRBJ2-7; TRBD2 aligns across 12 bases. The CDR3 length is 15 residues. V lost 3 bases to trimming and J lost 6 bases; unmatched junction nucleotides: 7. Germline V lookup: CDR1 SGDLS, CDR2 YYNGEE. The DNA of the CDR3 is TGTGCCAGCAGCGGGGTGACTAGCGGGAGCTCCGAGCAGTACTTC. As protein: CASSGVTSGSSEQYF.

This chain links TRBV4-1 with TRBJ2-7; 11 bases fit TRBD2. This CDR3 contains 16 residues. The trim removed 4 bases at V and 1 base at J, leaving 6 bases unmatched. Germline V CDR1 and CDR2: MGHRA, YSYEKL. Here the CDR3 DNA reads TGCGCCAGCAGCCGTACGACTAGCGGGAATTCCTACGAGCAGTACTTC. Its protein product is CASSRTTSGNSYEQYF.

This clone has a handful of counts. The V gene is TRBV2, the J gene TRBJ1-1, with a possible D match to TRBD1 (5 bases). CDR3 length equals 12 residues. V lost 7 bases and J 0 bases, leaving 6 bases between the germline ends. Per germline, CDR1 SNHLY and CDR2 FYNNEI. CDR3 loop: CASNRLNTEAFF. The CDR3 DNA reads TGTGCCAGCAACAGGTTGAACACTGAAGCTTTCTTT.

This clone appeared a single time. V and J are TRBV5-4 and TRBJ2-1; the match to TRBD2 covers 8 bases. CDR3 length: 14 residues. V shed 5 bases, J shed 4 bases, and the junction held 5 bases outside the gene matches. Germline CDR1 SGHNT, CDR2 YYREEE (reference sequence). CDR3 sequence: CASRKRESYNEQFF. The CDR3 DNA follows: TGTGCCAGCAGGAAGCGGGAGTCTTACAATGAGCAGTTCTTC.

The chain has TRBV6-4 and TRBJ2-1; 8 bases are a match to TRBD2. The germline V gene encodes CDR1 MRHNA and CDR2 SNTAGT. The V segment lost 10 bases and the J segment 9 bases; nucleotides outside the gene matches: 11. This CDR3 has 13 residues. The CDR3 DNA is TGTGCCACCTCTCCGGGACTAGGGGGTGAGCAGTTCTTC. Its translation is CATSPGLGGEQFF.

This chain joins TRBV2 and TRBJ2-3; the match to TRBD1 covers 7 bases. J gave up 3 bases and V 6 bases, and 12 bases lay outside the gene matches. The CDR3 length is 16 residues. The germline gives CDR1 SNHLY, CDR2 FYNNEI. In DNA form, the CDR3 reads TGTGCCAGCAGGCCTCCGTCAGGGGGTCGGACAGATACGCAGTATTTT. This translates into CASRPPSGGRTDTQYF. Looking up the rest from reference TRBV2 and TRBJ2-3 gives the full variable domain: EPEVTQTPSHQVTQMGQEVILRCVPISNHLYFYWYRQILGQKVEFLVSFYNNEISEKSEIFDDQFSVERPDGSNFTLKIRSTKLEDSAMYFCASRPPSGGRTDTQYFGPGTRLTVL.

V usage is TRBV7-6 and J usage is TRBJ2-2; unclear D gene. Germline V CDR1 and CDR2: SGHVS, FNYEAQ. CDR3 length equals 14 residues. Trimming shortened V by 5 bases and J by 1 base, and 8 bases separated the two germline ends. The DNA for the CDR3 is TGTGCCAGCAGCCCCATACGGAACACCGGGGAGCTGTTTTTT. It codes for CASSPIRNTGELFF.

This clone showed up just once. The rearrangement uses TRBV10-3 and TRBJ1-4, with D unclear. Germline assignment: CDR1 ENHRY and CDR2 SYGVKD. V lost 4 bases, J lost 4 bases, and 7 bases lay in between. CDR3 size: 13 residues. The CDR3 DNA reads TGTGCCATCAGTGCAACACTTAATGAAAAACTGTTTTTT. The encoded protein is CAISATLNEKLFF.